The 16 T cell receptor beta chains below come from one sample, sequenced in a study of response to subunit inactivated influenza vaccine. From the RT-PCR reads, TCRdb called clonotypes with MiXCR, one entry per CDR3 protein. The repertoire consists of a few hundred thousand distinct CDR3 sequences, with roughly 20% occurring once and the leading ten covering 10%. The sequences come from PBMCs from blood, collected around 22 months after vaccination. These TCRs come from a man between 50 and 75 years old who received an inactivated influenza vaccine.

This clonotype was detected only a few times. The chain combines TRBV4-1 with TRBJ1-1, with D unclear. CDR3 size: 14 residues. Trimming took off 4 bases at V and 5 bases at J, with 14 bases between the two ends. CDR1 is MGHRA and CDR2 is YSYEKL in the germline V gene. The CDR3 nucleotides are TGCGCCAGCAGCCCGTCGGCTATGAGAACTGAAGCTTTCTTT. This codes for CASSPSAMRTEAFF.

The rearrangement links TRBV5-1 to TRBJ1-1; 8 bases map to TRBD1. CDR3 length: 15 residues. J gave up 6 bases and V 0 bases, and 7 bases lay outside the gene matches. CDR1 and CDR2 (germline): SGHRS, YFSETQ. The CDR3 loop reads CASSLEPGGFPEAFF. In nucleotides, the CDR3 is TGCGCCAGCAGCTTGGAACCAGGGGGCTTTCCTGAAGCTTTCTTT. Looking up the rest from reference TRBV5-1 and TRBJ1-1 gives the full variable domain: KAGVTQTPRYLIKTRGQQVTLSCSPISGHRSVSWYQQTPGQGLQFLFEYFSETQRNKGNFPGRFSGRQFSNSRSEMNVSTLELGDSALYLCASSLEPGGFPEAFFGQGTRLTVV.

This clonotype was observed many times. The chain is built from TRBV7-2 and TRBJ1-3; D unclear. Per the germline V gene, CDR1 is SGHTA and CDR2 is FQGNSA. The length of the CDR3 is 14 residues. V was trimmed by 1 base and J by 2 bases, leaving 6 bases between them. The CDR3 loop is CASSLGFPGNTIYF. The CDR3 DNA sequence: TGTGCCAGCAGCTTAGGATTTCCTGGAAACACCATATATTTT.

The chain recombines TRBV18 with TRBJ2-1; D ambiguous. Germline lookup yields CDR1 KGHSH and CDR2 LQKENI. CDR3 length: 15 amino acids. V was shortened by 5 bases and J by 0 bases, with 11 bases between the two germline ends. CDR3 coding DNA: TGTGCCAGCTCAACCCCCCTGAGCTCCTACAATGAGCAGTTCTTC. It translates to CASSTPLSSYNEQFF.

This clonotype turned up a few times. The chain couples TRBV5-1 to TRBJ2-3; D gene uncertain. CDR1 and CDR2 from the germline V gene are SGHRS and YFSETQ. The CDR3 runs 17 residues. V was trimmed by 5 bases and J by 2 bases, leaving 21 bases between them. As DNA, the CDR3 is TGCGCCAGCAGTTTACATCCTACCATCGCCTTCACAGATACGCAGTATTTT. It encodes CASSLHPTIAFTDTQYF.

This clonotype was detected only once. The chain combines TRBV5-1 with TRBJ2-7, with D possibly matching TRBD2 (6 bases). Germline-derived CDR1 and CDR2 are SGHRS and YFSETQ. This CDR3 comprises 14 residues. V lost 4 bases and J 7 bases, leaving 18 bases between the germline ends. The CDR3 here is CASSGGTAGGEQYF. The CDR3 DNA reads TGCGCCAGCAGCGGCGGGACGGCAGGTGGGGAGCAGTACTTC.

The genes are TRBV25-1 and TRBJ2-7, with TRBD1 identical over 8 bases. The CDR3 is 16 amino acids. Germline CDR1 MGHDK, CDR2 SYGVNS. V was clipped by 2 bases and J by 3 bases; unmatched bases: 9. CDR3 region: CASSELGQGTNYEQYF. In DNA form, the CDR3 reads TGTGCCAGCAGTGAACTAGGACAGGGAACAAACTACGAGCAGTACTTC.

This clonotype was observed a few times. The chain links TRBV5-1 to TRBJ1-4; perhaps TRBD1 as D (6 bases). The germline CDR1 and CDR2 sequences are SGHRS and YFSETQ. The germline V and J ends were trimmed by 0 bases and 0 bases, with 12 bases remaining between them. This CDR3 is 17 amino acids long. The CDR3 DNA reads as TGCGCCAGCAGCTTGGGGGGGGCTATCGCAACTAATGAAAAACTGTTTTTT. This encodes CASSLGGAIATNEKLFF.

This clonotype occurred a few times. The rearrangement links TRBV4-3 to TRBJ2-2; possibly TRBD1 or TRBD2 for D (7 bases each). Germline CDR1 LGHNA, CDR2 YSLEER. This CDR3 comprises 18 residues. V lost 1 base to trimming and J lost 4 bases, with 19 bases between them. Here the CDR3 DNA reads TGCGCCAGCAGCCAAGTATGGGGGGGGACAGCCTTCACCGGGGAGCTGTTTTTT. Protein sequence: CASSQVWGGTAFTGELFF.

V is TRBV6-1 and J is TRBJ2-6; maybe TRBD1 (6 bases). Trimming removed 8 bases from V and 0 bases from J, with 14 bases in between. Germline CDR1 reads MNHNS; CDR2 reads SASEGT. The CDR3 has 16 residues. CDR3 residues: CASGLQGNSGANVLTF. CDR3 bases: TGTGCCAGCGGACTTCAGGGGAACTCTGGGGCCAACGTCCTGACTTTC.

The rearrangement uses TRBV6-2 or TRBV6-3 and TRBJ2-1; D tentatively reads TRBD1 or TRBD2 (6 bases each). CDR3 length: 14 residues. V shed 6 bases and J shed 5 bases, with 14 bases lying between them. Germline V gene sequence: CDR1 MNHEY, CDR2 SVGEGT. For the CDR3, the DNA is TGTGCCAGCAGCCGGGGGCCAATAAACAATGAGCAGTTCTTC. It yields the protein CASSRGPINNEQFF.

The chain carries TRBV12-3 or TRBV12-4 and TRBJ1-6; D gene ambiguous. The CDR3 has 13 amino acids. The ends were cut back, 6 bases at V and 7 bases at J, with 10 bases in the middle. The CDR3 DNA follows: TGTGCCAGCAGGTTAAGCGCGAATTCACCCCTCCACTTT. Encoded protein: CASRLSANSPLHF.

This clonotype was detected ten times or more. The chain uses TRBV12-3 or TRBV12-4 and TRBJ2-7; D gene unclear. This CDR3 has 12 residues. Trimming stripped 6 bases from V and 2 bases from J, with 8 bases between. The DNA of the CDR3 is TGTGCCAGCAGAACGGCTACCTACGAGCAGTACTTC. Translating it yields CASRTATYEQYF.

This clonotype was picked up a small number of times. The rearrangement uses TRBV12-3 or TRBV12-4 and TRBJ1-2; weak D call: TRBD1 (5 bases). The CDR3 totals 15 residues. Trimming cost V 3 bases and J 5 bases, with 16 bases left between them. Here the CDR3 reads CASSFAGRAGYGYTF. The CDR3 coding sequence is TGTGCCAGCAGTTTCGCGGGCAGGGCAGGTTATGGCTACACCTTC.

This clonotype occurred a few times. The chain links TRBV28 to TRBJ2-1, with no clear D. CDR1 MDHEN and CDR2 SYDVKM come from the germline V gene. The CDR3 has 11 residues. Trimming took off 6 bases at V and 15 bases at J, with 15 bases between the two ends. The CDR3 sequence is CASRSYRESFF. CDR3 nucleotide sequence: TGTGCCAGCAGATCTTACCGAGAATCGTTCTTC.

The genes are TRBV9 and TRBJ2-3; D unclear. Germline assignment: CDR1 SGDLS and CDR2 YYNGEE. This CDR3 contains 17 residues. Trimming pared 0 bases from V and 0 bases from J, leaving 14 bases between. The CDR3: CASSVDGSVLSTDTQYF. The CDR3 DNA reads TGTGCCAGCAGCGTAGATGGGTCGGTTCTTAGCACAGATACGCAGTATTTT.